Each of the 25 T cell receptor beta chains below was sequenced from the same sample in a study of circulating CD8 cells and anti-PD-1 response in melanoma. Using approximately 15 ng of total RNA, TCR libraries were made with the QIAseq Immune Repertoire TCR panel. One entry per CDR3 protein, called by TCRdb with MiXCR from the reads. The sample has hundreds of distinct CDR3 sequences, 6.2% seen once. Live CD3+CD8+TCRalphabeta+ cells were sorted into four subsets by PD-1 and/or TIGIT. This specimen consisted of CD8+ T cells from PBMCs, obtained at baseline or after one month of anti-PD-1 therapy (not recorded which). The source of these receptors is a human donor with melanoma.

This clonotype was seen more than once but under ten times. This chain links TRBV14 with TRBJ2-7; 7 bases match TRBD1. Germline assignment: CDR1 SGHDN and CDR2 FVKESK. The junction had 8 bases not matched to a gene; V was cut back by 5 bases and J by 4 bases. The CDR3 extends over 14 amino acids. CDR3: CASSYPGQWYEQYF. The CDR3 nucleotides are TGTGCCAGCAGCTATCCGGGACAGTGGTACGAGCAGTACTTC. Full variable domain (outside the CDR3, taken from reference TRBV14 and TRBJ2-7): EAGVTQFPSHSVIEKGQTVTLRCDPISGHDNLYWYRRVMGKEIKFLLHFVKESKQDESGMPNNRFLAERTGGTYSTLKVQPAELEDSGVYFCASSYPGQWYEQYFGPGTRLTVT.

The chain employs TRBV7-2 and TRBJ2-1; D may be TRBD1 (5 bases). Germline assignment: CDR1 SGHTA and CDR2 FQGNSA. Trimming shortened V by 1 base and J by 5 bases, and 6 bases separated the two germline ends. The CDR3 is 13 residues long. The CDR3 sequence: CASSLGQHNEQFF. DNA of the CDR3: TGTGCCAGCAGCTTAGGACAGCACAATGAGCAGTTCTTC.

In this sample, this clonotype is medium-sized. A much bigger clone sits one base away, suggesting this may be a read error. The V call is TRBV4-3, the J call TRBJ2-7, with D hard to call. The germline CDR1 and CDR2 sequences are LGHNA and YSLEER. V was shortened by 0 bases and J by 5 bases, with 8 bases between the two germline ends. The CDR3 is made up of 13 amino acids. The CDR3 sequence is CASSQDKGDEQYF. The CDR3 DNA follows: TGCGCCAGCAGCCAAGATAAGGGCGACGAGCAGTACTTC.

By sample share, this clonotype is medium-sized (0.01 to 0.1%). The chain links TRBV6-2 or TRBV6-3 to TRBJ2-1, with TRBD1 identical over 10 bases. The CDR3 has 19 residues. CDR1 and CDR2 from the germline V gene are MNHEY and SVGEGT. The V and J ends lost 7 bases and 0 bases, in that order; junction bases with no gene match: 15. The CDR3 protein is CASNHRDRGHYNSYNEQFF. CDR3 coding DNA: TGTGCCAGCAACCACCGGGACAGGGGCCACTATAACTCCTACAATGAGCAGTTCTTC.

This clonotype rates as large. The rearrangement uses TRBV20-1 and TRBJ2-7, with 7 nucleotides matching TRBD1. Germline loops: CDR1 DFQATT, CDR2 SNEGSKA (reference sequence). The CDR3 has 15 amino acids. The ends lost 0 bases at V and 3 bases at J; junction bases unmatched: 8. CDR3 region: CSARDRGQVIYEQYF. In DNA form, the CDR3 reads TGCAGTGCTAGAGATCGTGGACAGGTAATCTACGAGCAGTACTTC.

Of note for this clonotype: This may come from a read error, since a much larger clone is one base off. V is TRBV28 and J is TRBJ2-2, with D perhaps TRBD1 (6 bases). The CDR3 covers 16 residues. Germline V CDR1 and CDR2: MDHEN, SYDVKM. The CDR3 DNA reads as TGTGCCAGCAGTGCATGGGGGCAGTCGAACACCGGGGAGCTGCTTTTT. Translation gives CASSAWGQSNTGELLF.

This clonotype counts as large. The chain carries TRBV27 and TRBJ2-7, with D perhaps matching TRBD1 (5 bases). Trimming cost V 4 bases and J 3 bases, with 19 bases left between them. Germline V gene data show CDR1 as MNHEY and CDR2 as SMNVEV (reference sequence). This CDR3 region has 16 residues. In nucleotides, the CDR3 is TGTGCCAGCAGTTACTCGCAGGGTACGGCGGACTACGAGCAGTACTTC. Translating gives CASSYSQGTADYEQYF.

By share, this clonotype counts as large. This chain uses TRBV2 with TRBJ2-1; 10 nucleotides agree with TRBD2. The CDR3 spans 12 residues. CDR1 is SNHLY, CDR2 FYNNEI, per germline. The V gene end was trimmed by 1 base and the J gene end by 14 bases; junction bases not matched to a gene: 2. CDR3 amino acids: CASSEVGTSEFF. CDR3 DNA sequence: TGTGCCAGCAGTGAAGTGGGGACTAGCGAGTTCTTC.

In its sample, this clonotype is large. This chain joins TRBV7-9 and TRBJ2-1; 11 bases fit TRBD1. Germline CDR1 is SEHNR and CDR2 is FQNEAQ (reference sequence). CDR3 length: 15 amino acids. V shed 4 bases, J shed 7 bases, and the junction held 6 bases outside the gene matches. CDR3 nucleotides: TGTGCCAGCAGCTCAGGACAGGGGGCCTGGAATGAGCAGTTCTTC. Translating gives CASSSGQGAWNEQFF.

This clonotype is medium-sized. The chain carries TRBV4-1 and TRBJ1-4; perhaps TRBD1 as D (5 bases). The CDR3 consists of 15 residues. V lost 2 bases and J lost 6, with 13 bases in between. Germline V gives CDR1 MGHRA, CDR2 YSYEKL. Here the CDR3 reads CASSQFSGTDEKLFF. The CDR3 region has the DNA TGCGCCAGCAGCCAATTCTCAGGGACCGATGAAAAACTGTTTTTT.

By share, this clonotype counts as large (0.1 to 1%). The J gene is TRBJ2-3, the V gene TRBV7-6; maybe TRBD2 (5 bases). There are 13 residues in the CDR3. V shed 3 bases and J shed 5 bases, with 9 bases lying between them. Germline CDR1 reads SGHVS; CDR2 reads FNYEAQ. CDR3 DNA: TGTGCCAGCAGCTTCGGGGAAGGAGATACGCAGTATTTT. Its protein product is CASSFGEGDTQYF.

In its sample, this clonotype ranks as large. CDR3 sequence (DNA): TGTGCCAGCAGTTTATTTGCGGGACATAGCAATCAGCCCCAGCATTTT. Amino acids: CASSLFAGHSNQPQHF. V usage is TRBV27 and J usage is TRBJ1-5; possibly TRBD1 for D (6 bases). Trimming removed 1 base from V and 0 bases from J, with 10 bases in between. CDR1 MNHEY and CDR2 SMNVEV come from the germline V gene (reference sequence). This CDR3 is 16 amino acids long.

The rearrangement joins TRBV2 to TRBJ1-2; maybe TRBD1 (5 bases). The V end lost 6 bases, the J end lost 0 bases, and 8 bases lay between the germline ends. The CDR3 sequence is 13 residues long. Germline values: CDR1 SNHLY, CDR2 FYNNEI. The CDR3 is CASSSTANYGYTF. The CDR3 nucleotides are TGTGCCAGCAGCTCGACAGCTAACTATGGCTACACCTTC. The entire variable domain, with the rest obtained from reference TRBV2 and TRBJ1-2, is as follows: EPEVTQTPSHQVTQMGQEVILRCVPISNHLYFYWYRQILGQKVEFLVSFYNNEISEKSEIFDDQFSVERPDGSNFTLKIRSTKLEDSAMYFCASSSTANYGYTFGSGTRLTVV.

This clonotype was detected only a few times. The rearrangement uses TRBV27 and TRBJ1-2, with D possibly matching TRBD1 (5 bases). Trimming removed 5 bases from V and 3 bases from J, with 13 bases in between. The CDR3 is 14 amino acids. The germline gives CDR1 MNHEY, CDR2 SMNVEV (reference sequence). The CDR3 region has the DNA TGTGCCAGCAGTATGACGGAAGGGGACTATGGCTACACCTTC. As protein: CASSMTEGDYGYTF.

By sample share, this clonotype is large. The rearrangement joins TRBV28 to TRBJ1-2, with D hard to call. The length of the CDR3 is 13 residues. The V end was cut by 5 bases, the J end by 1 base, with 8 bases between. The V gene's germline CDR1 is MDHEN and CDR2 SYDVKM. The CDR3 reads CASSPNSNYGYTF. CDR3 nucleotides: TGTGCCAGCAGTCCAAACAGTAACTATGGCTACACCTTC.

There are a few counts of this clonotype. The chain carries TRBV2 and TRBJ1-6; D unresolved. Deletions cut 0 bases from V and 4 bases from J, with 4 bases between. This CDR3 has 14 residues. Germline CDR1 is SNHLY and CDR2 is FYNNEI. The CDR3 protein is CASSEADYNSPLHF. The CDR3 nucleotides read TGTGCCAGCAGTGAAGCGGATTATAATTCACCCCTCCACTTT.

A note on this clonotype: One junction end disagrees with the germline gene, perhaps due to a read error. The rearrangement uses TRBV11-2 and TRBJ2-7; a possible D gene is TRBD1 (5 bases). This CDR3 has 13 residues. CDR1 is SGHAT and CDR2 is FQNNGV in the germline V gene. The CDR3 is CASSLGQLCEQHF. DNA of the CDR3: TGTGCCAGCAGCTTAGGACAGCTCTGCGAGCAGCACTTC.

By share, this clonotype ranks as large. The chain combines TRBV10-3 with TRBJ2-1; the match to TRBD2 covers 11 bases. The CDR3 is 15 residues long. Germline V CDR1 and CDR2: ENHRY, SYGVKD. The junction had 3 bases not matched to a gene; V was cut back by 6 bases and J by 2 bases. This CDR3 is CAIRKGLAAYNEQFF. The CDR3 DNA follows: TGTGCCATCAGGAAGGGACTAGCGGCCTACAATGAGCAGTTCTTC.

This clonotype is judged medium-sized. This chain joins TRBV6-1 and TRBJ2-4; TRBD2 matches 14 bases. CDR3 length: 18 residues. The junction had 6 bases not matched to a gene; V was cut back by 4 bases and J by 1 base. CDR1 is MNHNS and CDR2 is SASEGT in the germline V gene. CDR3 sequence: CASSGRTSGGNAKNIQYF. Written as DNA, the CDR3 is TGTGCCAGCAGTGGAAGGACTAGCGGGGGGAACGCCAAAAACATTCAGTACTTC.

By sample share, this clonotype is large (0.1 to 1%). V gene TRBV19 combines with J gene TRBJ2-1; D is ambiguous. This CDR3 spans 16 amino acids. Trimming took off 3 bases at V and 3 bases at J, with 15 bases between the two ends. Looked up from germline, CDR1 is LNHDA and CDR2 is SQIVND (reference sequence). The CDR3 coding sequence is TGTGCCAGTAGTATTTACGCTTCAGTCGTCTACAATGAGCAGTTCTTC. It translates to CASSIYASVVYNEQFF.

By sample fraction, this clonotype is medium-sized (0.01 to 0.1%). CDR3 protein: CASRIQGRAYNSPLHF. The CDR3 DNA sequence: TGTGCCAGCAGGATACAGGGGAGGGCCTATAATTCACCCCTCCACTTT. The chain links TRBV27 to TRBJ1-6; 7 bases are a match to TRBD1. The CDR3 extends over 16 amino acids. CDR1 and CDR2 (germline): MNHEY, SMNVEV (reference sequence). J lost 2 bases, V lost 6 bases, and 7 bases had no gene match.

V gene TRBV28 combines with J gene TRBJ1-5; a weak D match, TRBD1 (6 bases). Deletions cut 10 bases from V and 5 bases from J, with 15 bases between. CDR3 size: 13 residues. In germline, CDR1 is MDHEN, CDR2 SYDVKM. The CDR3 reads CATVGGQHQPQHF. In DNA form, the CDR3 reads TGTGCCACCGTGGGGGGGCAGCATCAGCCCCAGCATTTT.

Within the sample, this clonotype is medium-sized (0.01 to 0.1%). V and J are TRBV19 and TRBJ2-1, with TRBD2 identical over 7 bases. With V trimmed by 3 bases and J by 3 bases, 5 bases remained unmatched. Germline V gene lookup returns CDR1 LNHDA and CDR2 SQIVND (reference sequence). This CDR3 has 15 amino acids. The CDR3 nucleotides are TGTGCCAGTAGTATCGGAGCGGGAATCTACAATGAGCAGTTCTTC. Protein: CASSIGAGIYNEQFF.

V usage is TRBV5-5 and J usage is TRBJ2-7; D is ambiguous. The V end was cut by 4 bases, the J end by 1 base, with 6 bases between. This CDR3 is built from 12 residues. From germline, CDR1 is SGHKS and CDR2 YYEKEE (reference sequence). In DNA, the CDR3 is TGTGCCAGCAGCCACGAATCCTACGAGCAGTACTTC. Translated, it gives CASSHESYEQYF.

Sample share makes this clonotype large. The chain uses TRBV20-1 and TRBJ2-3; TRBD1 matches 7 bases. The J segment lost 2 bases and the V segment lost 2 bases, leaving 4 bases of the junction unmatched. The CDR3 is made up of 14 amino acids. Per germline, CDR1 DFQATT and CDR2 SNEGSKA (reference sequence). In DNA, the CDR3 is TGCAGTGCTAGACGGGACAGCTACACAGATACGCAGTATTTT. Its protein product is CSARRDSYTDTQYF.